This is a list of T cell receptor beta chains from one sample in a study of shared clonotypes between healthy human individuals. Method: immunoSEQ multiplex PCR; TCRdb's copy keeps in-frame clones and lacks some. The table records about 1 million clones, approximately 80% of them present only once. Sequenced input: memory CD4+ T cells from PBMCs. All receptors derive from a man aged 18 to 29 in good health. Some clones in this sample may be carry-over from other donors' samples. Each CDR3 is given without its conserved first and last residue. Each record gives: J gene, V gene, CDR3 protein.

TRBJ2-6 TRBV7-9 ASSLGGSGSGANVLT
TRBJ2-2 TRBV4-2 ASSRGVNTGELF
. TRBV5-6 ASSLASGSHEQY
TRBJ2-6 TRBV28 ASSRPGAGANVLT
TRBJ1-2 TRBV20-1 SVGSGYGYT
TRBJ2-7 TRBV4-1 ASSQPFGLDYEQY
TRBJ2-1 TRBV6-6 ASSYPGQGRSEQF
TRBJ2-7 TRBV15 ATSRVTLAGGYEQY
TRBJ2-7 TRBV7-2 ASSSEGTSGSYEQY
TRBJ2-3 TRBV7-9 ASSQGDSRDTQY
TRBJ1-2 TRBV30 AWSVRSRSGYT
TRBJ2-6 TRBV18 ASQTGTGANVLT
TRBJ2-2 TRBV7-2 ASSSARDYAFTGELF
TRBJ2-4 TRBV29-1 SVEGTGNNIQY